A single sample is the source of the 10 T cell receptor beta chains below, sequenced in a study of cytomegalovirus exposure and HLA in healthy donors. It was with 60 Vbeta and 13 Jbeta primers that the PCR ran. Some clones are missing from TCRdb's copy, which holds only in-frame ones; the method was immunoSEQ multiplex PCR. The sample consists of roughly 190,000 clones, around 74% of them appearing once. Sequences were obtained from PBMCs. The receptors shown here come from a girl between 10 and 17 years old in good health and CMV-seropositive.

This chain joins TRBV19 and TRBJ1-3; D possibly corresponds to TRBD1 (5 bases). Looked up from germline, CDR1 is LNHDA and CDR2 is SQIVND (reference sequence). This CDR3 region has 14 residues. V lost 0 bases to trimming and J lost 3 bases, with 6 bases between them. The CDR3 DNA reads TGTGCCAGTAGTATAGACGGGGGTGGAAACACCATATATTTT. This encodes CASSIDGGGNTIYF.

This chain connects TRBV27 to TRBJ2-3; D uncertain. Germline CDR1 reads MNHEY; CDR2 reads SMNVEV (reference sequence). The CDR3 extends over 13 amino acids. V dropped 10 bases and J dropped 0 bases, with 11 bases sitting between them. This CDR3 is CATKTWSTDTQYF. The DNA for the CDR3 is TGTGCCACCAAGACTTGGAGCACAGATACGCAGTATTTT.

The gene calls are TRBV2 and TRBJ2-3, with TRBD2 as a possible D gene (7 bases). Germline CDR1 SNHLY, CDR2 FYNNEI. The CDR3 is 18 amino acids. With 1 base removed from V and 2 bases from J, the gap between germline ends came to 19 bases. Here the CDR3 reads CASSEVLVRGGATDTQYF. CDR3 coding DNA: TGTGCCAGCAGTGAAGTTTTAGTTCGTGGGGGGGCCACAGATACGCAGTATTTT.

This chain connects TRBV7-2 to TRBJ2-1; D perhaps matches TRBD1 (5 bases). The length of the CDR3 is 12 residues. CDR1 is SGHTA and CDR2 is FQGNSA in the germline V gene. V was clipped by 3 bases and J by 9 bases, with 9 bases between them. The CDR3 is CASSFIGVEQFF. The CDR3 nucleotides are TGTGCCAGCAGCTTTATAGGGGTTGAGCAGTTCTTC.

The V and J genes are TRBV5-6 and TRBJ1-1; 7 nucleotides align to TRBD1. Germline V gives CDR1 SGHDT, CDR2 YYEEEE. V trimming: 5 bases; J trimming: 11 bases; junction bases outside the gene matches: 15. CDR3 length: 14 amino acids. CDR3 nucleotides: TGTGCCAGCAGACCTAACGACAGGGTGGGACTGGCTTTCTTT. Protein: CASRPNDRVGLAFF. Full variable domain (missing parts from reference TRBV5-6 and TRBJ1-1): DAGVTQSPTHLIKTRGQQVTLRCSPKSGHDTVSWYQQALGQGPQFIFQYYEEEERQRGNFPDRFSGHQFPNYSSELNVNALLLGDSALYLCASRPNDRVGLAFFGQGTRLTVV.

V is TRBV4-3 and J is TRBJ2-2, with a weak D call TRBD1 (6 bases). V lost 0 bases to trimming and J lost 4 bases, with 12 bases between them. Looked up from germline, CDR1 is LGHNA and CDR2 is YSLEER. This CDR3 contains 16 residues. The CDR3 loop is CASSQDVGQVTGELFF. CDR3 DNA: TGCGCCAGCAGCCAAGATGTGGGACAAGTCACCGGGGAGCTGTTTTTT.

The gene calls are TRBV7-2 and TRBJ1-2; TRBD1 matches 9 bases. V trimming: 2 bases; J trimming: 4 bases; junction bases outside the gene matches: 5. Germline CDR1 is SGHTA and CDR2 is FQGNSA. The CDR3 totals 15 residues. In DNA, the CDR3 is TGTGCCAGCAGCTTAACCGGACAGGGGACCTATGGCTACACCTTC. Translating gives CASSLTGQGTYGYTF.

This chain uses TRBV6-1 with TRBJ1-1; TRBD1 is a possible D gene (5 bases). V gave up 5 bases and J gave up 4 bases, with 11 bases separating them. The CDR3 totals 13 residues. In germline, CDR1 is MNHNS, CDR2 SASEGT. The CDR3 bases are TGTGCCAGCAGTCTGGGGGAGGGCACTGAAGCTTTCTTT. Translating gives CASSLGEGTEAFF.

Points on this clone: The same CDR3 arises from other DNA sequences in this sample as well. V usage is TRBV11-2 and J usage is TRBJ2-7; the D gene is possibly TRBD2 (7 bases). The CDR3 consists of 14 residues. Trimming stripped 5 bases from V and 2 bases from J, with 13 bases between. The germline gives CDR1 SGHAT, CDR2 FQNNGV. DNA for the CDR3: TGTGCCAGCAGCCTTGGGCGGGGGCCCTACGAGCAGTACTTC. This sequence encodes CASSLGRGPYEQYF.

This clone has a single count. The gene calls are TRBV27 and TRBJ1-2; 10 positions match TRBD1. V lost 6 bases, J lost 5 bases, and 3 bases stayed unmatched. Germline V gives CDR1 MNHEY, CDR2 SMNVEV (reference sequence). The CDR3 is 13 residues long. The CDR3 region has the DNA TGTGCCAGCAGGCGGACAGGGGGGTATGGCTACACCTTC. This codes for CASRRTGGYGYTF.